This TCR beta chain was found in a study of blood T cell repertoires in COVID-19. The CDR3 is 15 amino acids. With 6 bases removed from V and 0 bases from J, the gap between germline ends came to 11 bases. The germline CDR1 and CDR2 sequences are LGHNT and FRNRAP. TCRdb's table, derived via immunoSEQ multiplex PCR, lists solely in-frame clones and lacks some. The sample holds around 280,000 clones, around 87% seen once. The specimen was PBMCs or T cells enriched from blood (not recorded which). This chain joins TRBV12-5 and TRBJ2-2; D is unresolved. The clonotype was recovered from a woman aged 18-30 years with acute COVID-19. The DNA for the CDR3 is TGTGCTAGTGGCCTGACATCCACGAACACCGGGGAGCTGTTTTTT. It is translated as CASGLTSTNTGELFF.